These 29 T cell receptor beta chains were sequenced from one sample in a study of CD8+ T cells in alopecia areata. Markers including CD4, CD8alpha, NKG2D and NKG2ACE guided sorting of pooled cutaneous lymph node cells. RNA, once extracted, was reverse transcribed into cDNA for use as the sequencing template. Sequencing used immunoSEQ multiplex PCR; TCRdb keeps in-frame clones, though not all of them. In total the sample includes more than 250,000 clones, none of them seen once. Sequenced: CD4+ T cells sorted from a lymph node. These receptors were taken from a C3H/HeJ mouse with alopecia areata. Strain MHC haplotype: H2-k.

To note about this clone: Gene names are mouse gene names. Incomplete CDR3 DNA: TGTGCCAGCGGTGATGCACAGAACTATGCT. Protein product: CASGDAQNYA. The CDR3 as a whole reads CASGDAQNYAEQFF. The rearrangement uses TRBV13-2 and TRBJ2-1; D gene ambiguous. With the read ending 4 residues before the CDR3 end, the germline J gene is used to fill in that end. The germline V gene has CDR1 NNHNN and CDR2 SYGAGS (reference sequence). With 0 bases removed from V and 1 base from J, the gap between germline ends came to 5 bases. This CDR3 contains 14 residues.

This clone was recorded a few times. Gene names follow the mouse nomenclature. The sequenced fragment ends 4 residues before the CDR3 boundary, so the rest is inferred from the germline J gene. The V gene is TRBV13-1, the J gene TRBJ2-2; D ambiguous. CDR3 length: 17 residues. V lost 2 bases to trimming and J lost 0 bases, with 14 bases between them. Germline loops: CDR1 NSHNY, CDR2 SYGAGN. Partial CDR3 DNA: TGTGCCAGCAGTGAAAGCCCAGCGGTATCAAACACCGGG. Residues: CASSESPAVSNTG. In full, the CDR3 reads CASSESPAVSNTGQLYF.

In this sample, this clone turned up a few times. Here the gene names and germline are mouse. The missing CDR3 end, 4 residues past where the read stops, is filled in from the germline J gene. The chain uses TRBV1 and TRBJ2-7; D may match TRBD1 or TRBD2 (5 bases each). Germline V gene data show CDR1 as NSQYPW and CDR2 as LRSPGD (reference sequence). This CDR3 has 13 amino acids. This CDR3 is CTCSAGGNDEQYF. The part of the CDR3 DNA that was read is TGCACCTGCAGTGCAGGGGGCAATGAT.

This clone was found a few times. Gene names refer to mouse genes. With the read ending 4 residues before the CDR3 end, the germline J gene is used to fill in that end. The same CDR3 arises from other DNA sequences in this sample as well. The chain links TRBV5 to TRBJ2-3; 10 nucleotides align to TRBD1. Germline V gives CDR1 LGHNA, CDR2 YNLKQL (reference sequence). V dropped 4 bases and J dropped 1; count of bases not matched to a gene: 2. CDR3 length equals 15 residues. The CDR3 reads CASSPDRGGAETLYF. The covered CDR3 bases are TGTGCCAGCAGCCCGGACAGGGGGGGTGCAGAA.

With regard to this clone: Mouse germline and gene names are used. The missing CDR3 end, 4 residues past where the read stops, is filled in from the germline J gene. Other nucleotide sequences from this sample produce the same CDR3. The V gene is TRBV1, the J gene TRBJ2-2; 9 nucleotides line up with TRBD1. Per the germline V gene, CDR1 is NSQYPW and CDR2 is LRSPGD (reference sequence). V dropped 4 bases and J dropped 1; count of bases not matched to a gene: 4. This CDR3 spans 16 amino acids. The sequenced part of the CDR3 DNA is TGCACCTGCAGTGGACCGGGACAGGGAAACACCGGG. It is translated as CTCSGPGQGNTG. The full CDR3 protein is CTCSGPGQGNTGQLYF. The full variable domain, rest sourced from reference TRBV1 and TRBJ2-2, is VTLLEQNPRWRLVPRGQAVNLRCILKNSQYPWMSWYQQDLQKQLQWLFTLRSPGDKEVKSLPGADYLATRVTDTELRLQVANMSQGRTLYCTCSGPGQGNTGQLYFGEGSKLTVL.

Points on this clone: Gene names and germline match the mouse. The read terminates 4 residues before the CDR3 end, so the remaining end is supplied by the germline J gene. This chain links TRBV3 with TRBJ2-1, with D possibly TRBD2 on 7 matching bases. Germline assignment: CDR1 SNHLY and CDR2 FYNGKV (reference sequence). This CDR3 comprises 16 residues. The CDR3 bases that were read are TGTGCCAGCAGCTTAGCAGGAGGGGGGCGATGGGCT. Translating it yields CASSLAGGGRWA. The CDR3 as a whole reads CASSLAGGGRWAEQFF.

This clone was seen a few times. The genes and germline here are from mouse. The CDR3 end lies 4 residues beyond the end of the read and is filled in from the germline J gene. This sequence joins TRBV19 and TRBJ2-3; D gene uncertain. CDR1 and CDR2 (germline): FNHDT, SITEND (reference sequence). The CDR3 runs to 11 residues. V lost 2 bases, J lost 4 bases, and 2 bases lay in between. CDR3 DNA (partial): TGTGCCAGCAGTATCTCAGAA. Residues: CASSISE. The whole CDR3 sequence is CASSISETLYF.

A note on this clone: Gene and germline names: mouse. Sequencing ends 4 residues short of the CDR3 end; the germline J gene provides the rest. The chain couples TRBV19 to TRBJ2-2, with 8 bases that match TRBD1. Germline lookup yields CDR1 FNHDT and CDR2 SITEND (reference sequence). This CDR3 contains 15 residues. Trimming at V came to 4 bases and at J to 4 bases, leaving 6 bases not matched to a gene. The DNA read from the CDR3 is TGTGCCAGCAGTCCCGGACAGGGCGGCACCGGG. Translation gives CASSPGQGGTG. The complete CDR3 reads CASSPGQGGTGQLYF.

This clone has just a few counts. Genes and germline come from the mouse. The sequenced CDR3 bases are TGTGCCAGCAGTATAGCCTGGGTGACTTATGCT. It translates to CASSIAWVTYA. The entire CDR3 reads CASSIAWVTYAEQFF. The chain couples TRBV19 to TRBJ2-1, with D tentatively TRBD2 (5 bases). The CDR3 end lies 4 residues beyond the end of the read and is filled in from the germline J gene. The CDR3 totals 15 residues. The ends were cut back, 0 bases at V and 4 bases at J, with 11 bases in the middle. The germline gives CDR1 FNHDT, CDR2 SITEND (reference sequence).

This clone was seen only a few times. Here the gene names and germline are mouse. The observed sequence ends 4 residues before the CDR3 terminus, with the missing tail filled in from the germline J gene. The V and J genes are TRBV19 and TRBJ2-3, with D uncertain. The germline CDR1 and CDR2 sequences are FNHDT and SITEND (reference sequence). V dropped 5 bases and J dropped 0 bases, with 13 bases sitting between them. The CDR3 contains 15 residues. Partial CDR3 DNA: TGTGCCAGCAGCCTGACAAAAACTAGTGCAGAA. Amino acid sequence: CASSLTKTSAE. The CDR3, in full, reads CASSLTKTSAETLYF.

This clone was picked up a small number of times. Mouse names are used for the genes. The read ends 4 residues before the CDR3 terminus; that terminus is restored from the germline J gene. This sequence joins TRBV29 and TRBJ2-3; D may be TRBD1 (6 bases). Trimming took 7 bases from V and 3 from J, leaving 14 bases between them. The CDR3 extends over 14 amino acids. Germline V gives CDR1 MSHET, CDR2 SYDVDS. The CDR3: CASTRDRHAETLYF. CDR3 bases read: TGTGCTAGCACCCGCGACAGGCACGCAGAA.

Concerning this clone itself: Germline and genes here are mouse. The read ends 4 residues shy of where the CDR3 ends; the end is completed using the germline J gene. V usage is TRBV3 and J usage is TRBJ2-1; TRBD2 aligns across 11 bases. J gave up 6 bases and V 9 bases, and 4 bases lay outside the gene matches. The germline CDR1 and CDR2 sequences are SNHLY and FYNGKV (reference sequence). The CDR3 is 13 amino acids. The CDR3 reads CARRTGGIAEQFF. The CDR3 bases that were read are TGTGCCAGGAGGACTGGGGGGATTGCT.

As regards this clone: Gene names refer to mouse genes. With the read ending 4 residues before the CDR3 end, the germline J gene is used to fill in that end. The chain has TRBV13-3 and TRBJ2-3; D is possibly TRBD2 (6 bases). The length of the CDR3 is 14 residues. Germline values: CDR1 NNHDY, CDR2 SYVADS. Trimming stripped 0 bases from V and 4 bases from J, with 9 bases between. The CDR3 sequence is CASSDADWSETLYF. The sequenced part of the CDR3 DNA is TGTGCCAGCAGTGATGCAGACTGGTCAGAA.

Points on this clone: Mouse gene names and germline throughout. Coverage ceases 4 residues before the CDR3 finishes, and the germline J gene fills in the end. The chain has TRBV4 and TRBJ2-5, with D tentatively TRBD2 (6 bases). Trimming left V 5 bases short and J 3 bases short, with 12 bases between. The germline V gene encodes CDR1 LGHDT and CDR2 YNNKQL (reference sequence). The CDR3 is 14 amino acids. The part of the CDR3 DNA that was read is TGTGCCAGCAGCGGCTCGGGGGGACAAGAC. It specifies CASSGSGGQD. The entire CDR3 protein is CASSGSGGQDTQYF.

This clone has just a few counts. The gene symbols are mouse symbols. Coverage ceases 4 residues before the CDR3 finishes, and the germline J gene fills in the end. In the same sample, other DNA sequences code for this CDR3. The genes are TRBV19 and TRBJ2-4; D gene ambiguous. Germline V gene lookup returns CDR1 FNHDT and CDR2 SITEND (reference sequence). Trimming left V 1 base short and J 1 base short, with 4 bases between. The CDR3 consists of 13 residues. Incomplete CDR3 DNA: TGTGCCAGCAGTATATCTGGTCAAAAC. It is translated as CASSISGQN. The whole CDR3 sequence reads CASSISGQNTLYF.

This clone was counted only a few times. The gene symbols are mouse symbols. With the read ending 4 residues before the CDR3 end, the germline J gene is used to fill in that end. The chain has TRBV1 and TRBJ2-2; 7 bases fit TRBD1. J was trimmed by 3 bases and V by 2 bases; bases with no gene match: 3. In germline, CDR1 is NSQYPW, CDR2 LRSPGD (reference sequence). The CDR3 extends over 15 amino acids. The CDR3 bases that were read are TGCACCTGCAGTGCACAAGGGACAGACACCGGG. Translated: CTCSAQGTDTG. The complete CDR3 reads CTCSAQGTDTGQLYF.

Comment on this clone: The gene names given are mouse names. Read sequence stops 3 residues before the CDR3 end, and the germline J gene provides the missing end. The chain employs TRBV31 and TRBJ1-6; perhaps TRBD1 as D (5 bases). TRBJ1-6 is annotated as an ORF whose role is uncertain. Germline V gene lookup returns CDR1 GKSSPN and CDR2 SITVG. V lost 1 base and J lost 7, with 8 bases in between. The CDR3 contains 13 residues. The CDR3 bases that were read are TGTGCCTGGAGTCCACAGGAAAATTCGCCC. Its translation: CAWSPQENSP. From start to end, the CDR3 is CAWSPQENSPLYF.

About this clone: Genes and germline are mouse. The DNA ends 4 residues before the CDR3 does, and the rest of the CDR3 is filled in from the germline J gene. The same CDR3 is also encoded by other DNA sequences in this sample. J is TRBJ2-2 and V is TRBV13-1, with unresolved D. The CDR3 sequence is 15 residues long. V shed 0 bases and J shed 0 bases, with 6 bases lying between them. Germline CDR1 reads NSHNY; CDR2 reads SYGAGN. CDR3 in amino acids: CASSDAQPNTGQLYF. CDR3 DNA (partial): TGTGCCAGCAGTGATGCACAGCCAAACACCGGG.

On this clone itself: The gene names here belong to mouse. CDR3 region: CASSEGVPEHFYEQYF. CDR3 DNA (partial): TGTGCTAGCAGCGAGGGGGTCCCCGAGCATTTCTAT. The chain joins TRBV17 to TRBJ2-7, with D possibly being TRBD1 (6 bases). The read finishes 4 residues shy of the CDR3 end, and the germline J gene is used to complete it. Looked up from germline, CDR1 is MNHDT and CDR2 is YYDKIL. V was cut by 6 bases and J by 3 bases, with 21 bases left in between. CDR3 length equals 16 residues.

Notes on this clone: Gene names and germline refer to mouse. The CDR3 end is not reached by the read, which stops 4 residues before it; the germline J gene fills it in. This rearrangement joins TRBV13-2 to TRBJ2-7, with D possibly being TRBD1 (5 bases). The V and J ends lost 5 bases and 3 bases respectively, with 6 bases between them. This CDR3 comprises 11 residues. The germline V gene encodes CDR1 NNHNN and CDR2 SYGAGS (reference sequence). The chain's CDR3 is CASGGVYEQYF. The covered CDR3 bases are TGTGCCAGCGGAGGGGTCTAT.

This clone was detected a few times. Mouse gene names and germline throughout. The read comes to an end 4 residues before the CDR3 does, leaving the germline J gene to fill in the end. The chain combines TRBV1 with TRBJ2-1; 7 bases are a match to TRBD1. The J segment lost 3 bases and the V segment lost 4 bases, leaving 3 bases of the junction unmatched. CDR3 length: 14 residues. Germline CDR1 and CDR2: NSQYPW and LRSPGD (reference sequence). The CDR3 sequence: CTCSVQGPYAEQFF. CDR3 DNA (partial): TGCACCTGCAGTGTACAGGGGCCCTATGCT.

This clone was observed a handful of times. All gene names here are mouse names. The CDR3 end is not reached by the read, which stops 4 residues before it; the germline J gene fills it in. V and J are TRBV1 and TRBJ2-4, with D perhaps matching TRBD2 (5 bases). CDR1 is NSQYPW, CDR2 LRSPGD, per germline (reference sequence). V gave up 5 bases and J gave up 0 bases, with 12 bases separating them. This CDR3 is 15 amino acids long. CDR3 sequence: CTCSPRTSSQNTLYF. The CDR3 DNA, read in part, is TGCACCTGCAGTCCCCGGACTTCTAGTCAAAAC.

This clone was counted only a few times. Genes and germline come from the mouse. The read halts 4 residues ahead of the CDR3 end, with the missing end drawn from the germline J gene. This rearrangement joins TRBV13-3 to TRBJ1-1; 9 bases match TRBD1. Germline loops: CDR1 NNHDY, CDR2 SYVADS. This CDR3 is 14 amino acids long. With V trimmed by 5 bases and J by 1 base, 3 bases remained unmatched. The part of the CDR3 DNA that was read is TGTGCCAGCAGCGGACAGGGGCGGAACACA. Translated, it gives CASSGQGRNT. The full-length CDR3 reads as CASSGQGRNTEVFF.

This clone was counted between two and nine times. Germline and genes here are mouse. With the read ending 4 residues before the CDR3 end, the germline J gene is used to fill in that end. The same CDR3 is also encoded by other DNA sequences in this sample. The chain links TRBV19 to TRBJ2-1; D is unclear. In germline, CDR1 is FNHDT, CDR2 SITEND (reference sequence). The CDR3 runs 12 residues. V dropped 0 bases and J dropped 4 bases, with 2 bases sitting between them. The CDR3 sequence is CASSIVYAEQFF. Incomplete CDR3 DNA: TGTGCCAGCAGTATAGTATATGCT.

At least ten counts were recorded for this clone. Genes and germline come from the mouse. This specimen includes other DNA sequences encoding the same CDR3. The CDR3 spells CASSRQGSNTGQLYF. Partial CDR3 DNA: TGTGCTAGCAGTAGACAGGGATCAAACACCGGG. The chain combines TRBV17 with TRBJ2-2; D is possibly TRBD1 (5 bases). The read ends 4 residues shy of where the CDR3 ends; the end is completed using the germline J gene. V lost 2 bases, J lost 0 bases, and 7 bases lay in between. Germline loops: CDR1 MNHDT, CDR2 YYDKIL. The length of the CDR3 is 15 residues.

Details on this clone: The gene symbols are mouse symbols. The DNA ends 4 residues before the CDR3 does, and the rest of the CDR3 is filled in from the germline J gene. The sample has other DNA sequences that encode this CDR3 too. This chain links TRBV13-1 with TRBJ2-1, with 9 bases that match TRBD1. The CDR3 has 14 amino acids. The J segment lost 4 bases and the V segment lost 5 bases, leaving 4 bases of the junction unmatched. From germline, CDR1 is NSHNY and CDR2 SYGAGN. This chain's CDR3 is CASSAGTGYAEQFF. The part of the CDR3 DNA that was read is TGTGCCAGCAGCGCTGGGACAGGGTATGCT.

This clone was detected a few times. Genes here carry mouse names. The read finishes 4 residues shy of the CDR3 end, and the germline J gene is used to complete it. This chain joins TRBV1 and TRBJ2-1; TRBD2 aligns across 8 bases. Germline V gene sequence: CDR1 NSQYPW, CDR2 LRSPGD (reference sequence). The CDR3 is 15 residues long. Trimming at V came to 5 bases and at J to 1 base, leaving 4 bases not matched to a gene. The CDR3 is CTCSPGLGNYAEQFF. CDR3 DNA (partial): TGCACCTGCAGTCCCGGACTGGGAAACTATGCT.

Comments on this clone: The genes are named according to mouse. The observed sequence ends 4 residues before the CDR3 terminus, with the missing tail filled in from the germline J gene. V usage is TRBV17 and J usage is TRBJ1-1, with 7 positions matching TRBD1. Trimming cost V 2 bases and J 0 bases; bases outside gene matches: 3. The CDR3 totals 15 residues. The V gene's germline CDR1 is MNHDT and CDR2 YYDKIL. This chain's CDR3 is CASSRTGTANTEVFF. CDR3 DNA, as far as it was read: TGTGCTAGCAGTAGAACCGGGACAGCAAACACA.

This clone was seen a few times. The listed genes are named as in mouse. The CDR3 is cut off 4 residues early in the read; its end comes from the germline J gene. Other DNA sequences of this sample code for an identical CDR3. The chain carries TRBV19 and TRBJ2-2; TRBD2 matches at 7 bases. Germline V CDR1 and CDR2: FNHDT, SITEND (reference sequence). V dropped 1 base and J dropped 0; count of bases not matched to a gene: 0. The CDR3 is made up of 15 amino acids. This CDR3 is CASSITGANTGQLYF. The covered CDR3 bases are TGTGCCAGCAGTATAACTGGGGCAAACACCGGG.